This T cell receptor beta chain was found in a study of CD8+CD57+ T cells in acquired aplastic anemia. Overall study: Mean yield of DNA from sorted CD4+ and CD8+ cells was about 3.2 ug.

The germline V and J ends were trimmed by 4 bases and 4 bases, with 12 bases remaining between them. This CDR3 comprises 13 residues. Germline V CDR1 and CDR2: SGHDT, YYEEEE. According to the study, genomic DNA was the template for TCR beta VDJ and CDR3 profiling. Via MiXCR, TCRdb re-called the reads, giving one row per CDR3 protein. The data contain approximately 200,000 distinct CDR3 sequences, 55% to 70% of them singletons. The material sequenced was sorted CD4+, CD8+, or CD8+CD57+ T cells (not recorded which) from PBMCs. This TCR derives from a human donor with severe aplastic anemia or a healthy control (not recorded which). This chain uses TRBV5-6 with TRBJ2-7; D uncertain. This CDR3 reads CASSPKPPYEQYF. The CDR3 DNA reads TGTGCCAGCAGCCCCAAACCCCCTTACGAGCAGTACTTC.